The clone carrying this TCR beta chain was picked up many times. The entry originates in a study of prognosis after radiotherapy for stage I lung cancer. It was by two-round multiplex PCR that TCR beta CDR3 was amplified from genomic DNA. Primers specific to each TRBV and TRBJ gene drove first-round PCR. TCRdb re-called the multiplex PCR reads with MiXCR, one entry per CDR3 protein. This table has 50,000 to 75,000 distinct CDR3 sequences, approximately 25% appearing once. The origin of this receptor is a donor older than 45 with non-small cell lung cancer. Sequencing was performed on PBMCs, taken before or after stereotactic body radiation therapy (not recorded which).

DNA for the CDR3: TGTGCCAGCAGTGGAGCTTATCCGCCTTTTAGCAATCAGCCCCAGCATTTT. Protein product: CASSGAYPPFSNQPQHF. The rearrangement uses TRBV6-1 and TRBJ1-5; D uncertain. V lost 4 bases, J lost 0 bases, and 16 bases lay in between. Germline CDR1 MNHNS, CDR2 SASEGT. The CDR3 sequence is 17 residues long.